This record looks at one T cell receptor beta chain sequence and its context. This clonotype was seen a few times. Its antigen remains undetermined. Base-call qualities are not available, and no considerably larger clone is one nucleotide away. This entry is derived from a study of T cells in Graves' hyperthyroidism and ophthalmopathy (dated by TCRdb to between 2018 and 2021). A note on the overall study: Peripheral blood was collected at initial diagnosis, before any treatment. Prospective prediction of ophthalmopathy was tested in an independent validation cohort of approximately 18 hyperthyroidism patients and some 17 patients who later progressed to ophthalmopathy. In addition, the study compared T-cell repertoires in thyroid tissue and in blood from about six Graves' hyperthyroidism patients. A discovery cohort of around 98 patients, roughly 40 with Graves' ophthalmopathy and roughly 59 with stable Graves' hyperthyroidism, was used to find distinguishing TCR V-J signatures. The 75 to 100 discovery patients were randomly split 7:3 into training and test sets. The paper describes TCR Vbeta CDR3 sequencing of 135 peripheral blood samples, made up of 43 ophthalmopathy patients, roughly 80 hyperthyroidism patients and 17 progressor patients. Following sampling, methimazole starting at 30 mg daily was given to hyperthyroidism patients, and high-dose intravenous methylprednisolone was given to ophthalmopathy patients. General study outcomes and caveats: A 13 V-J signature model separated ophthalmopathy from stable hyperthyroidism, with around 90% sensitivity and about 81% specificity in cross-validation and 80%/75% in testing. Most expanded thyroid clonotypes (frequency above 0.001) were also detected in blood, a finding suggesting that blood repertoires may reflect thyroid immune responses. Sample size was not statistically predetermined, and investigators were not blinded to group allocation. In validation, progression to ophthalmopathy was predicted by the model with around 71% sensitivity and around 76% specificity, a median of around 6.5 months before onset.

CDR1 and CDR2, per the germline V gene (reference sequence), are LNHNV and YYDKDF. The V and J ends are trimmed by 1 base and 8 bases, leaving 11 bases between them. From its cysteine to its phenylalanine, the CDR3 spans 14 amino acids. Here the CDR3 DNA is all that survives: 42 bases in frame from base 1. Amplification of TCR beta CDR3 regions was carried out from RNA transcripts. The first round of RT-PCR for the TCR CDR3 was performed with the HTBI primer set and the Qiagen OneStep RT-PCR kit. Libraries were constructed in a second round of multiplex PCR, after which size selection and purification were performed. Libraries were sequenced paired-end with 100 bp reads on an Illumina HiSeq2000. From the authors' description of their analysis: SOAPnuke was used to process the raw data, throwing out any read that contained adapters or uncalled bases, had a mean Phred below 15, or lacked an exact constant-primer or identifier match. High-quality paired reads were merged using COPE v1.2.5, and each unique nucleotide sequence was defined as a clonotype. MiTCR v1.1 was used to align clonotypes to the IMGT TRBV, TRBD and TRBJ reference segments. The analysis included only V-J combinations with a frequency above 0.0001, which together covered around 99% of the repertoires. A TCS score was defined as the ratio of F50 (clonal expansion) to E x V (chaos), with BLOSUM62-based TCRdist applied between CDR3 peptides within each V-J. Welch's t-statistics and random forest reduced roughly 530 V-J features to 13, which were used in a naive Bayes classifier (R e1071). TCRdb itself trimmed the public reads at Q25 with fastp, ran MiXCR and retained productive beta chains. Rows merge per CDR3 protein into single entries with the most common DNA and genes. TCRdb, not the authors, supplied the V and J calls. This sample is represented by some 380,000 distinct CDR3 sequences; 13% of them were singletons. Less than 25% of the sample comes from the top ten.

Hyperthyroidism patients were aged 18 to 65 years and newly diagnosed, with disease duration of less than 2 months. The study excluded patients with uncontrolled infections, other autoimmune diseases, pregnancy or lactation. Clinical symptoms, serum thyroxine and TRAb, thyroid ultrasound, and orbital computed tomography formed the basis for the diagnoses. Blood from progressor patients was collected at the time of first diagnosis with hyperthyroidism, before any ophthalmopathy symptoms had appeared. PBMCs were isolated from more than 9 ml of fresh peripheral blood by Ficoll-Paque density gradient centrifugation. Progressor patients were initially diagnosed with Graves' hyperthyroidism and developed ophthalmopathy during follow-up. Total RNA was extracted with Trizol reagent, and quality was checked on an Agilent 2100 Bioanalyzer.

Input material: blood. The sequence is built from TRBV15 and TRBJ1-4; the D segment cannot be called with confidence. The sequence was collected from a young man with Graves' hyperthyroidism that later progressed to Graves' ophthalmopathy. The nucleotides read TGTGCCACCAGCAGAGTGTGGGGTGGGGAAAAACTGTTTTTT. Its protein is CATSRVWGGEKLFF.